This T cell receptor beta chain is from a study of cytomegalovirus exposure and HLA in healthy donors. Use of 60 Vbeta and 13 Jbeta primers characterized the PCR. Here immunoSEQ multiplex PCR was the method, and the copy in TCRdb shows in-frame clones only, minus some. The data contain around 140,000 clones, 77% of them singletons. Looked up from germline, CDR1 is DFQATT and CDR2 is SNEGSKA (reference sequence). This CDR3 spans 11 amino acids. Trimming pared 6 bases from V and 4 bases from J, leaving 7 bases between. The sequence came from a male donor in good health and CMV-seropositive. The sequenced sample was PBMCs. This sequence joins TRBV20-1 and TRBJ2-1; maybe TRBD2 (5 bases). The CDR3 region has the DNA TGCAGTGCCCGAGGGTACAATGAGCAGTTCTTC. This gives the protein CSARGYNEQFF.